These 3 T cell receptor beta chains were all obtained from the same sample, sequenced in a study of blood T cell repertoires in COVID-19. TCRdb keeps only in-frame clones here, not all; method: immunoSEQ multiplex PCR. The table shows about 140,000 clones, with about 87% occurring only once. The sample was peripheral blood. The receptors derive from a human donor with COVID-19, enrolled during active disease. The donor label of this sample is uncertain.

This sequence joins TRBV6-5 and TRBJ2-3, with 7 bases fitting TRBD1. CDR1 is MNHEY, CDR2 SVGAGI, per germline. This CDR3 spans 14 amino acids. Trimming took 2 bases from V and 6 from J; bases not matched to a gene: 5. As DNA, the CDR3 is TGTGCCAGCAGTTACCAGGGGGTAAGGGATACGCAGTATTTT. Its protein product is CASSYQGVRDTQYF.

The chain uses TRBV5-1 and TRBJ2-2, with TRBD1 matching over 7 bases. V shed 5 bases and J 4 bases; nucleotides not matched to a gene: 8. The CDR3 covers 15 residues. Germline CDR1 SGHRS, CDR2 YFSETQ. The DNA of the CDR3 is TGCGCCAGCAGAAGAGACAGGGTGGTCACCGGGGAGCTGTTTTTT. This codes for CASRRDRVVTGELFF.

The V gene is TRBV5-4, the J gene TRBJ1-2; possibly TRBD1 for D (6 bases). Germline loops: CDR1 SGHNT, CDR2 YYREEE (reference sequence). Trimming removed 4 bases from V and 0 bases from J, with 13 bases in between. CDR3 length equals 15 residues. Here the CDR3 DNA reads TGTGCCAGCAGCGAGCAGACAGGAGCTAACTATGGCTACACCTTC. This sequence encodes CASSEQTGANYGYTF.